This paragraph covers one T cell receptor beta chain sequence. In the authors' methods: Quantification of nucleated cells was approximated via reference gene primer amplification. This table comes from immunoSEQ multiplex PCR, and its TCRdb copy is limited to in-frame clones, with some not included. V and J calls and clone size come straight from that table; D and trimming were deduced from the DNA. The sample lists 70,000 or so clones, roughly 84% occurring once. The CDR3 has 13 residues. V lost 6 bases to trimming and J lost 4 bases, with 10 bases between them. The germline gives CDR1 LNHDA, CDR2 SQIVND (reference sequence). The sample is drawn from a study of blood T cell repertoires in COVID-19. Study-wide context: Acute and convalescent COVID-19 specimens originated in the United States, Italy and Spain. Nucleic acid was either cDNA or gDNA, and it came from T cells, B-cell-depleted T cells, or PBMCs.

This chain connects TRBV19 to TRBJ1-3; D may be TRBD1 (5 bases). The material sequenced was peripheral blood. The source of this sequence is an elderly woman with active or convalescent COVID-19. This CDR3 reads CASRWRGGNTIYF. The CDR3 nucleotides read TGTGCCAGTAGATGGCGGGGCGGAAACACCATATATTTT.